The source of this TCR beta chain is a study of cytomegalovirus exposure and HLA in healthy donors. Study-level findings and limits: Sequencing likely generated an artifact that appeared as a cluster of highly shared sequence variants.

CDR3 length equals 13 residues. CDR1 and CDR2 (germline): SGHAT, FQNNGV. The primer mix had 60 Vbeta and 13 Jbeta primers. The assay was immunoSEQ multiplex PCR, and TCRdb's table has in-frame clones only and misses some. The listing records 150,000 to 200,000 clones. About this clone itself: Its antigen is unidentified. One end of the junction does not line up with germline, which may come from a read error.

Sample: PBMCs. The chain couples TRBV11-2 to TRBJ1-1; possibly TRBD1 for D (5 bases). The TCR sequence derives from a boy younger than 18 in good health and CMV-seronegative. CDR3 protein: CASSLDQGSISLF. The CDR3 bases are TGTGCCAGCAGCTTAGATCAGGGTTCGATTTCTCTCTTT.